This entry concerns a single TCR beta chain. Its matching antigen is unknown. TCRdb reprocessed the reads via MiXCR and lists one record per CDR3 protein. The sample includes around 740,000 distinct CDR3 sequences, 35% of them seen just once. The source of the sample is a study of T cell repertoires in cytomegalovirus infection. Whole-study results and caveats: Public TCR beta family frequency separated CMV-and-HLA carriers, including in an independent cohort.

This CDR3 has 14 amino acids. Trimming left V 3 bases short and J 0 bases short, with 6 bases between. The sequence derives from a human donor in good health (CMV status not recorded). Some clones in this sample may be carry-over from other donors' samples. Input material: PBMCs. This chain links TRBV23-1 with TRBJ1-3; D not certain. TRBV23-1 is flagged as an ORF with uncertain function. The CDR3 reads CASSHSRSGNTIYF. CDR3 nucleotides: TGCGCCAGCAGTCATAGCCGCTCTGGAAACACCATATATTTT.